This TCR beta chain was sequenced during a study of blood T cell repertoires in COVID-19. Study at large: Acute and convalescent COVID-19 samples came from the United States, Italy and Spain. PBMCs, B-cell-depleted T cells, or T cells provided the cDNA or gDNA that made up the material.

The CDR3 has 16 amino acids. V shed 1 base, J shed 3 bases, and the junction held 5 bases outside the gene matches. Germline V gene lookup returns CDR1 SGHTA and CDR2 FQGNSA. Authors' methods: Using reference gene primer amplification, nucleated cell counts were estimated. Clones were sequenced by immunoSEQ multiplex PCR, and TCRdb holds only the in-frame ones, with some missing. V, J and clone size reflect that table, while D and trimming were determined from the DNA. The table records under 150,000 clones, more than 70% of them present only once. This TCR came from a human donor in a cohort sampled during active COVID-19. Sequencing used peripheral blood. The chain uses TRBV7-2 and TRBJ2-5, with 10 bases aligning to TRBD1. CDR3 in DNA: TGTGCCAGCAGCTTAGATCTCGGGACAGGGGAAGAGACCCAGTACTTC. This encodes CASSLDLGTGEETQYF. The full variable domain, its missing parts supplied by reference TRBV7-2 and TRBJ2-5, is GAGVSQSPSNKVTEKGKDVELRCDPISGHTALYWYRQSLGQGLEFLIYFQGNSAPDKSGLPSDRFSAERTGGSVSTLTIQRTQQEDSAVYLCASSLDLGTGEETQYFGPGTRLLVL.